This T cell receptor beta chain was observed in a study of Ad26.COV2.S vaccination and SARS-CoV-2 variants. Deletions cut 4 bases from V and 1 base from J, with 11 bases between. Germline V gene sequence: CDR1 MDHEN, CDR2 SYDVKM. The CDR3 has 14 amino acids. This clone was observed once. Sequenced by immunoSEQ multiplex PCR; TCRdb stores in-frame clones only, minus some. The sample has more than 150,000 clones, roughly 87% seen once. The sample here was peripheral blood, taken after recovery from COVID-19. The rearrangement uses TRBV28 and TRBJ2-7; the D gene could be TRBD1 or TRBD2 (5 bases each). This sequence originates from a human donor who had recovered from COVID-19. CDR3 amino acids: CASSSGPLSYEQYF. Written as DNA, the CDR3 is TGTGCCAGCAGTTCGGGACCCCTGTCCTACGAGCAGTACTTC.